This T cell receptor beta chain was captured by sequencing in a study of PD-L1 blockade in urothelial cancer. This clone showed up just once. Produced via immunoSEQ multiplex PCR; TCRdb's table is partial and in-frame only. This table has tens of thousands of clones, roughly 80% appearing once. Germline CDR1 SGHDN, CDR2 FVKESK. The germline V and J ends were trimmed by 4 bases and 8 bases, with 17 bases remaining between them. CDR3 length: 14 amino acids. The rearrangement uses TRBV14 and TRBJ1-2; D remains unclear. The material sequenced was PBMCs, taken around atezolizumab (anti-PD-L1) treatment. This clonotype was obtained from a man aged 65 to 85 with urothelial cancer. CDR3 sequence: CASSLLKAALGYTF. In nucleotides, the CDR3 is TGTGCCAGCAGCCTCCTCAAAGCCGCTCTGGGCTACACCTTC.